The sequence of this TCR beta chain was determined in a study of shared clonotypes between healthy human individuals. Across the study: Participating donors consisted of a couple of women and three men aged 18 to 49.

This clone was counted once. Its cognate antigen is unknown. CDR1 and CDR2 (germline): LNHDA, SQIVND (reference sequence). The CDR3 length is 16 residues. V trimming: 6 bases; J trimming: 2 bases; junction bases outside the gene matches: 9. Study-level findings and limits: Of the naive CD4 clonotypes, about 5% were shared across four donors.

Deep was the level at which the assay was run. Per the study methods: Filtering was not the same, since immunoSEQ gave junction-only sequences without quality scores. TCRdb keeps only in-frame clones here, not all; method: immunoSEQ multiplex PCR. V and J calls plus clone size are reproduced from that table; the DNA served to infer D and trimming. Of approximately 530,000 clones listed, 90% to 96% are singletons. The sequenced sample was naive CD4+ T cells sorted from blood. Stated subset: CD45RA+ positively selected. This TCR came from a woman younger than 45 in good health. The chain recombines TRBV19 with TRBJ2-7; TRBD2 aligns across 11 bases. CDR3 in amino acids: CASSPITSGRAYEQYF. The CDR3 DNA follows: TGTGCCAGTAGCCCGATCACTAGCGGGAGAGCCTACGAGCAGTACTTC.